This TCR beta chain was found in a study of T cells in Graves' hyperthyroidism and ophthalmopathy. Findings and caveats of the study: Stable hyperthyroidism was separated from ophthalmopathy by a model based on 13 V-J features.

Using RNA transcripts as the source, TCR beta CDR3 regions were amplified. HTBI primers were employed in a first-round RT-PCR of the TCR CDR3. One entry per CDR3 protein, called by TCRdb with MiXCR from the multiplex PCR reads. The profile shows hundreds of thousands of distinct CDR3 sequences, approximately 15% of them singletons. The V end lost 5 bases, the J end lost 8 bases, and 16 bases lay between the germline ends. The CDR3 consists of 13 residues. CDR1 is DFQATT, CDR2 SNEGSKA, per germline (reference sequence). In this sample, this clonotype turned up a few times. The antigen is not known. Source material: blood. The chain has TRBV20-1 and TRBJ2-1; D possibly corresponds to TRBD2 (5 bases). This TCR came from a woman aged 18-29 years with Graves' hyperthyroidism. The CDR3 bases are TGCAGTGCTCGGACTCTGACCGGCTATGAGCAGTTCTTC. Translation: CSARTLTGYEQFF.